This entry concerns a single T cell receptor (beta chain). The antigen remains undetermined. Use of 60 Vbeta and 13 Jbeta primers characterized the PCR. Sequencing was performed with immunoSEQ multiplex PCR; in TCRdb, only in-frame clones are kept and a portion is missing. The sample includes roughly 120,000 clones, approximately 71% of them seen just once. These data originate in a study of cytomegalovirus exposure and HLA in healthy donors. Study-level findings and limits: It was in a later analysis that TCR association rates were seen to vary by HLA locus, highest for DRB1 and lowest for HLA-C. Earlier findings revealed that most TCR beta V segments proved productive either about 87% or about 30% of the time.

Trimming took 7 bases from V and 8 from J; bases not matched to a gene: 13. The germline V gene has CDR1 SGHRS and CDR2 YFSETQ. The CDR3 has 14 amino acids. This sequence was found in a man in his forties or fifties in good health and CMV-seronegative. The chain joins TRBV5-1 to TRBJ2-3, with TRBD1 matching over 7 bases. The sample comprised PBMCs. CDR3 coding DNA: TGCGCCAGCGGCCAGGGGGTTGATTCAGGTACGCAGTATTTT. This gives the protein CASGQGVDSGTQYF. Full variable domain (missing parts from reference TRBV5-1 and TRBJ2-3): KAGVTQTPRYLIKTRGQQVTLSCSPISGHRSVSWYQQTPGQGLQFLFEYFSETQRNKGNFPGRFSGRQFSNSRSEMNVSTLELGDSALYLCASGQGVDSGTQYFGPGTRLTVL.